This T cell receptor beta chain was profiled in a study of cytomegalovirus exposure and HLA in healthy donors. The study's findings and limits: The majority of TCR sequences were rare, yet some public TCRs appeared in many donors. Productive status was seen about 90% or about 30% of the time for most TCR beta V segments in an earlier analysis. Later analysis showed TCR association rates varying by HLA locus, highest for DRB1 and lowest for HLA-C.

From germline, CDR1 is WSHSY and CDR2 SAAADI. This CDR3 comprises 16 residues. Between the trimmed V and J ends, which lost 2 bases and 0 bases, there was a span of 11 bases. PCR used 60 Vbeta primers and 13 Jbeta primers. Profiling relied on immunoSEQ multiplex PCR, and the TCRdb table lists in-frame clones only, not all of them. This sample has 80,000 to 100,000 clones, with 80% found just once. With regard to this clone: The antigen is unknown.

The TCR comes from a young man in good health and CMV-seronegative. The sample was PBMCs. The chain recombines TRBV10-2 with TRBJ2-1, with D perhaps TRBD2 (6 bases). DNA for the CDR3: TGCGCCAGCAGTGAGCGGAGGGGACTCTCCTACAATGAGCAGTTCTTC. This encodes CASSERRGLSYNEQFF.